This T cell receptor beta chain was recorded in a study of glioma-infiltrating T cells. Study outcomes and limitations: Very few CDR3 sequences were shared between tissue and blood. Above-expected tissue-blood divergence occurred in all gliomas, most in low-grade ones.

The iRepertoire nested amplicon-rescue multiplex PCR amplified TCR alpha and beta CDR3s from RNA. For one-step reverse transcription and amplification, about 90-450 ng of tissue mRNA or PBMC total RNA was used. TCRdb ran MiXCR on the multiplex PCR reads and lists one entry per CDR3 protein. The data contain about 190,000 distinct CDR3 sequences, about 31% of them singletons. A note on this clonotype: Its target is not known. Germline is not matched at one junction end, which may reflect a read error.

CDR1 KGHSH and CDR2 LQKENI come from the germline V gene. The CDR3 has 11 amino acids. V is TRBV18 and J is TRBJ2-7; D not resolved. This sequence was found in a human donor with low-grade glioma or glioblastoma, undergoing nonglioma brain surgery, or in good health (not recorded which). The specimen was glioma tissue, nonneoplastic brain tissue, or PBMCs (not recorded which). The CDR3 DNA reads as TGTGCCAGCTCACCAGGCTACGATCAGTACTTC. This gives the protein CASSPGYDQYF.